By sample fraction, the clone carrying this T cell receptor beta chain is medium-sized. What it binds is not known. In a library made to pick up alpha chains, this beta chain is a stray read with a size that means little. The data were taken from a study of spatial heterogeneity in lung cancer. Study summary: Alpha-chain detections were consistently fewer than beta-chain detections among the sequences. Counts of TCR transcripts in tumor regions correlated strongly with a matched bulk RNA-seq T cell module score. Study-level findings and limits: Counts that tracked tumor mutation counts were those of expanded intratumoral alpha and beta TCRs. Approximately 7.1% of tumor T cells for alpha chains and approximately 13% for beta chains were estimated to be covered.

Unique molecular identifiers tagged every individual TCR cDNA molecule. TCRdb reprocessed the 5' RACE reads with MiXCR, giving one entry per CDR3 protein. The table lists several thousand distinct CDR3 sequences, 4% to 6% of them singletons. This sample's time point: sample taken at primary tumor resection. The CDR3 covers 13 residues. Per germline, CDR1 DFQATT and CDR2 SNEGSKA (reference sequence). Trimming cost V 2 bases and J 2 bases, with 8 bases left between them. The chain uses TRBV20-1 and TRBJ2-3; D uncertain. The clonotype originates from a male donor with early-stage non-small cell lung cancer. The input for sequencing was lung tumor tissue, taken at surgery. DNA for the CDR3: TGCAGTGCTAGATTCGAGTACACAGATACGCAGTATTTT. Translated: CSARFEYTDTQYF.